These T cell receptor beta chains were read from a single sample in a study of cytomegalovirus exposure and HLA in healthy donors. Sequenced by immunoSEQ multiplex PCR; TCRdb stores in-frame clones only, minus some. The sample yields approximately 170,000 clones, around 63% seen once. The specimen was PBMCs. The receptor set was obtained from a young woman in good health and CMV-seropositive. Each CDR3 is given with its conserved first and last residue. The order of the fields is clone size, D gene, J gene, V gene, CDR3 DNA, CDR3 protein. The D gene is left open where the match is weak. Clone size is shown for a subset of rows, as once, few, many or a class of expanded clone.

size: .
D: TRBD1
J: TRBJ1-2
V: TRBV7-2
DNA: TGTGCCAGCAGCCGGGACAGGGAGCATGGCTACACCTTC
CDR3: CASSRDREHGYTF

size: .
D: .
J: TRBJ2-1
V: TRBV7-9
DNA: TGTGCCAGCAGCCTTCCGGTTTATGGCGGGATGGAGAATGAGCAGTTCTTC
CDR3: CASSLPVYGGMENEQFF

size: once
D: TRBD1
J: TRBJ1-1
V: TRBV10-3
DNA: TGTGCCATCAGTGCGGGACCGGGACAGGGATTGAACACTGAAGCTTTCTTT
CDR3: CAISAGPGQGLNTEAFF

size: .
D: .
J: TRBJ1-2
V: TRBV7-9
DNA: TGTGCCAGCAGCTCCTGGGCCGATGGCTACACCTTC
CDR3: CASSSWADGYTF

size: .
D: TRBD1
J: TRBJ2-3
V: TRBV7-7
DNA: TGTGCTAGCAGCTTAGGGGGCTCAGATACGCAGTATTTT
CDR3: CASSLGGSDTQYF

size: few
D: TRBD2
J: TRBJ2-1
V: TRBV29-1
DNA: TGCAGCGTTGAACTAGCGGAACTATACAATGAGCAGTTCTTC
CDR3: CSVELAELYNEQFF

size: .
D: TRBD1
J: TRBJ2-2
V: TRBV19
DNA: TGTGCCACCGGGACAGGGTGGACCGGGGAGCTGTTTTTT
CDR3: CATGTGWTGELFF

size: .
D: .
J: TRBJ2-7
V: TRBV25-1
DNA: TGTGCCAGCAGTGATTCCTCGGGGGTCTACGAGCAGTACTTC
CDR3: CASSDSSGVYEQYF

size: .
D: .
J: TRBJ1-1
V: TRBV28
DNA: TGTGCCAGCACCGCTATACAAAGGGGCACTGAAGCTTTCTTT
CDR3: CASTAIQRGTEAFF

size: few
D: .
J: TRBJ1-1
V: TRBV5-1
DNA: TGCGCCAGCAGCTTGCGAGGGCAAGCCTTAGAAGCTTTCTTT
CDR3: CASSLRGQALEAFF

size: .
D: TRBD2
J: TRBJ2-7
V: TRBV9
DNA: TGTGCCAGCAGCGCAGCTCCCTATAGCGGGGGGGCCTACGAGCAGTACTTC
CDR3: CASSAAPYSGGAYEQYF

size: .
D: .
J: TRBJ1-6
V: TRBV5-4
DNA: TGTGCCAGCAGCTTGTCGACAGGCGATTCACCCCTCCACTTT
CDR3: CASSLSTGDSPLHF

size: .
D: .
J: TRBJ1-1
V: TRBV11-1
DNA: TGTGCCAGCACTACCCAGGGGAACACTGAAGCTTTCTTT
CDR3: CASTTQGNTEAFF

size: few
D: .
J: TRBJ1-4
V: TRBV7-9
DNA: TGTGCCAGCAGCCAGGCGGGTGGCACTAATGAAAAACTGTTTTTT
CDR3: CASSQAGGTNEKLFF

size: .
D: .
J: TRBJ1-1
V: TRBV9
DNA: TGTGCCAGCAGCACCAGGCCTGAGAACACTGAAGCTTTCTTT
CDR3: CASSTRPENTEAFF

size: .
D: .
J: TRBJ2-7
V: TRBV27
DNA: TGTGCTTCCCGAGGGGGAAGCTCCTACGAGCAGTACTTC
CDR3: CASRGGSSYEQYF

size: .
D: .
J: TRBJ2-1
V: TRBV6-5
DNA: TGTGCCAGCACCTACAGTGAGTACAGCCTCAATGAGCAGTTCTTC
CDR3: CASTYSEYSLNEQFF

size: few
D: TRBD1
J: TRBJ1-2
V: TRBV5-1
DNA: TGCGCCAGCAGCTCGAAACAGGGGGCTAAGGGCTACACCTTC
CDR3: CASSSKQGAKGYTF

size: .
D: .
J: TRBJ1-5
V: TRBV28
DNA: TGTGCCAGCAGTTTACCCCCGGTATTCCAGCCCCAGCATTTT
CDR3: CASSLPPVFQPQHF

size: .
D: TRBD2
J: TRBJ2-4
V: TRBV7-9
DNA: TGTGCCAGCGGGGGGGGTCAGGGCACCCTAGCCAAAAACATTCAGTACTTC
CDR3: CASGGGQGTLAKNIQYF

size: .
D: .
J: TRBJ2-1
V: TRBV5-1
DNA: TGCGCCAGCAGCTTGGCCGGGGTCGAGCAGTTCTTC
CDR3: CASSLAGVEQFF

size: .
D: TRBD1
J: TRBJ2-7
V: TRBV6-1
DNA: TGTGCCAGCAGTCCCTTCACAGGGGCGGGCTACGAGCAGTACTTC
CDR3: CASSPFTGAGYEQYF

size: .
D: TRBD1
J: TRBJ2-3
V: TRBV19
DNA: TGTGCCAGTAGACTGTCAGGGGGAGATACGCAGTATTTT
CDR3: CASRLSGGDTQYF

size: .
D: TRBD1
J: TRBJ1-3
V: TRBV5-8
DNA: TGTGCCAGCAGCTCGCTCCGGGACAGCTTACTAAACACCATATATTTT
CDR3: CASSSLRDSLLNTIYF

size: .
D: TRBD2
J: TRBJ2-3
V: TRBV6-5
DNA: TGTGCCAGCAGGCGCACTAGCGGTCCTTCGGATACGCAGTATTTT
CDR3: CASRRTSGPSDTQYF